The 25 T cell receptor beta chains below were found in one sample sequenced in a study of blood T cell repertoires in COVID-19. TCRdb keeps only in-frame clones here, not all; method: immunoSEQ multiplex PCR. The sample contains approximately 150,000 clones, around 90% of which appear only once. Sequencing was carried out using peripheral blood. The source of these receptors is a human donor with COVID-19, enrolled during active disease. The donor label of this sample is uncertain.

The rearrangement joins TRBV6-5 to TRBJ1-1, with 8 bases fitting TRBD1. Losses at the gene ends were 4 bases for V and 12 bases for J; bases not matched to a gene: 10. The CDR3 has 13 amino acids. Germline loops: CDR1 MNHEY, CDR2 SVGAGI. The CDR3 sequence: CASSSTGVYLTFF. The CDR3 DNA reads TGTGCCAGCAGTTCGACAGGGGTTTATTTAACTTTCTTT.

This clone is medium-sized. CDR3 DNA: TGTGCCAGCAGCCGAAGCAGGGGCTACACCTTC. It is translated as CASSRSRGYTF. J is TRBJ1-2 and V is TRBV7-9; D gene uncertain. CDR1 is SEHNR, CDR2 FQNEAQ, per germline (reference sequence). The CDR3 is 11 amino acids. The V and J ends lost 5 bases and 8 bases respectively, with 9 bases between them.

V and J are TRBV7-2 and TRBJ1-1; TRBD1 matches 9 bases. Per the germline V gene, CDR1 is SGHTA and CDR2 is FQGNSA. V was clipped by 7 bases and J by 3 bases; unmatched bases: 6. The CDR3 extends over 14 amino acids. The CDR3 here is CASKSQGAYTEAFF. In nucleotides, the CDR3 is TGTGCCAGCAAATCACAGGGGGCGTACACTGAAGCTTTCTTT.

V gene TRBV27 combines with J gene TRBJ2-4; 10 nucleotides match TRBD2. The V and J ends lost 5 bases and 0 bases, in that order; junction bases with no gene match: 4. Germline V gene lookup returns CDR1 MNHEY and CDR2 SMNVEV (reference sequence). CDR3 length equals 16 residues. The CDR3 here is CASSPGLAVAKNIQYF. The CDR3 region has the DNA TGTGCCAGCAGTCCTGGACTAGCGGTAGCCAAAAACATTCAGTACTTC.

The genes are TRBV5-4 and TRBJ1-1; perhaps TRBD1 as D (6 bases). Trimming pared 5 bases from V and 4 bases from J, leaving 6 bases between. This CDR3 has 11 residues. The V gene's germline CDR1 is SGHNT and CDR2 YYREEE (reference sequence). The CDR3 region is CASRQGTEAFF. The CDR3 nucleotides read TGTGCCAGCAGACAGGGCACTGAAGCTTTCTTT. The full variable domain, with the rest looked up from reference TRBV5-4 and TRBJ1-1, is ETGVTQSPTHLIKTRGQQVTLRCSSQSGHNTVSWYQQALGQGPQFIFQYYREEENGRGNFPPRFSGLQFPNYSSELNVNALELDDSALYLCASRQGTEAFFGQGTRLTVV.

This chain joins TRBV5-4 and TRBJ2-3, with D possibly TRBD2 on 5 matching bases. The germline V gene has CDR1 SGHNT and CDR2 YYREEE (reference sequence). The CDR3 length is 16 residues. V was cut by 1 base and J by 4 bases, with 16 bases left in between. The CDR3 loop reads CASSLSRGLEADTQYF. As DNA, the CDR3 is TGTGCCAGCAGCTTGTCTAGAGGGTTGGAGGCAGATACGCAGTATTTT.

The chain uses TRBV29-1 and TRBJ1-1; 8 bases are a match to TRBD1. This CDR3 is 13 amino acids long. Trimming cost V 7 bases and J 7 bases; bases outside gene matches: 11. Germline lookup yields CDR1 SQVTM and CDR2 ANQGSEA. CDR3 amino acids: CSGRQGATGEAFF. CDR3 DNA sequence: TGCAGCGGCCGTCAGGGGGCTACGGGTGAAGCTTTCTTT.

DNA of the CDR3: TGTGCCAGCAGCCAAGAGGACAGGGACGGTGGCTACACCTTC. Its protein product is CASSQEDRDGGYTF. This chain joins TRBV4-2 and TRBJ1-2; 8 bases match TRBD1. Per the germline V gene, CDR1 is LGHNA and CDR2 is YNFKEQ. The CDR3 has 14 residues. The junction had 4 bases not matched to a gene; V was cut back by 0 bases and J by 7 bases.

The chain has TRBV30 and TRBJ2-3; D is ambiguous. Deletions cut 0 bases from V and 4 bases from J, with 5 bases between. Per the germline V gene, CDR1 is GTSNPN and CDR2 is SVGIG (reference sequence). The CDR3 sequence is 12 residues long. The CDR3 loop reads CAWSVLSDTQYF. The CDR3 DNA is TGTGCCTGGAGTGTACTATCAGATACGCAGTATTTT.

This clone was detected once. The chain couples TRBV6-2 or TRBV6-3 to TRBJ2-5; TRBD2 matches at 10 bases. V lost 4 bases and J lost 0; bases outside the gene matches: 5. Germline CDR1 and CDR2: MNHEY and SVGEGT. The CDR3 has 16 residues. CDR3 sequence reads: CASSFGTSDYQETQYF. Written as DNA, the CDR3 is TGTGCCAGCAGTTTCGGGACTAGCGACTACCAAGAGACCCAGTACTTC.

The chain employs TRBV3-1 (or the pseudogene TRBV3-2) and TRBJ1-2; TRBD1 agrees at 7 bases. Looked up from germline, CDR1 is LGHDT and CDR2 is YNNKEL (reference sequence). Trimming cost V 4 bases and J 4 bases; bases outside gene matches: 6. The CDR3 loop spans 14 amino acids. Here the CDR3 DNA reads TGTGCCAGCAGCCCACAGGGGTACGCCTATGGCTACACCTTC. Translating it yields CASSPQGYAYGYTF.

The chain has TRBV11-2 and TRBJ2-3; possible D gene TRBD2, 5 bases. Germline assignment: CDR1 SGHAT and CDR2 FQNNGV. Trimming took 5 bases from V and 6 from J, leaving 15 bases between them. The CDR3 loop spans 14 amino acids. The CDR3 bases are TGTGCCAGCAGCGCCAATCCGACGGGGGATACGCAGTATTTT. Translated, it gives CASSANPTGDTQYF.

A single count supports this clone. The chain combines TRBV30 with TRBJ1-2, with a weak D call TRBD1 (5 bases). This CDR3 contains 13 residues. CDR1 and CDR2 from the germline V gene are GTSNPN and SVGIG (reference sequence). The germline V and J ends were trimmed by 3 bases and 2 bases, with 10 bases remaining between them. As DNA, the CDR3 is TGTGCCTGGAGACTGACAGCGAACTATGGCTACACCTTC. Its translation is CAWRLTANYGYTF.

This chain uses TRBV5-6 with TRBJ2-7; tentative D call: TRBD1 (7 bases). Trimming left V 1 base short and J 4 bases short, with 9 bases between. The CDR3 totals 13 residues. Looked up from germline, CDR1 is SGHDT and CDR2 is YYEEEE. This CDR3 is CASSLPGGYEQYF. CDR3 sequence (DNA): TGTGCCAGCAGCTTGCCAGGGGGGTACGAGCAGTACTTC.

The V gene is TRBV14, the J gene TRBJ2-5, with TRBD1 identical over 9 bases. The length of the CDR3 is 14 residues. J lost 4 bases, V lost 5 bases, and 5 bases had no gene match. From germline, CDR1 is SGHDN and CDR2 FVKESK. The CDR3 DNA reads as TGTGCCAGCAGCACCCGACAGGGGGGAGAGACCCAGTACTTC. As protein: CASSTRQGGETQYF.

This sequence joins TRBV5-4 and TRBJ1-1, with TRBD1 as a possible D gene (5 bases). Germline assignment: CDR1 SGHNT and CDR2 YYREEE (reference sequence). Trimming left V 3 bases short and J 3 bases short, with 18 bases between. This CDR3 has 16 amino acids. The DNA for the CDR3 is TGTGCCAGCAGCTCTGAGGACATCTTTCTCTACACTGAAGCTTTCTTT. It is translated as CASSSEDIFLYTEAFF.

The chain has TRBV19 and TRBJ2-5; D perhaps matches TRBD1 (6 bases). Germline CDR1 and CDR2: LNHDA and SQIVND (reference sequence). Between the trimmed V and J ends, which lost 5 bases and 5 bases, there was a span of 15 bases. The CDR3 totals 14 residues. DNA of the CDR3: TGTGCCAGTAGTGGTGCAGGGGATCGGGAGACCCAGTACTTC. Its protein product is CASSGAGDRETQYF.

This chain links TRBV11-2 with TRBJ2-3; D is unclear. CDR1 and CDR2 (germline): SGHAT, FQNNGV. This CDR3 comprises 11 residues. The V and J ends lost 5 bases and 5 bases respectively, with 5 bases between them. CDR3 nucleotides: TGTGCCAGCAGCGTCAAAGATACGCAGTATTTT. Encoded protein: CASSVKDTQYF.

This clone was seen just once. The rearrangement links TRBV9 to TRBJ2-7, with D possibly TRBD2 on 6 matching bases. The CDR3 loop spans 15 amino acids. Trimming took 3 bases from V and 4 from J, leaving 17 bases between them. CDR1 is SGDLS, CDR2 YYNGEE, per germline. The CDR3 here is CASSGAGQGRYEQYF. DNA for the CDR3: TGTGCCAGCAGCGGGGCGGGGCAGGGTAGGTACGAGCAGTACTTC.

The chain carries TRBV3-1 (or the pseudogene TRBV3-2) and TRBJ2-7, with unresolved D. The V gene's germline CDR1 is LGHDT and CDR2 YNNKEL (reference sequence). The CDR3 runs to 12 residues. Trimming took off 1 base at V and 1 base at J, with 2 bases between the two ends. The CDR3, as DNA: TGTGCCAGCAGCCAAGTATCCTACGAGCAGTACTTC. Protein: CASSQVSYEQYF.

The rearrangement uses TRBV2 and TRBJ2-2; 10 nucleotides match TRBD1. The CDR3 length is 16 residues. Germline V gives CDR1 SNHLY, CDR2 FYNNEI. J lost 6 bases, V lost 2 bases, and 6 bases had no gene match. DNA for the CDR3: TGTGCCAGCAGTGAATACGGGACAGGGGTATCCGGGGAGCTGTTTTTT. It is translated as CASSEYGTGVSGELFF.

The chain has TRBV7-3 and TRBJ2-2; D is perhaps TRBD1 (6 bases). Trimming took off 5 bases at V and 6 bases at J, with 13 bases between the two ends. This CDR3 region has 14 residues. The V gene's germline CDR1 is SGHTA and CDR2 FQGTGA. In DNA, the CDR3 is TGTGCCAGCAGCACTGGGACATTCCCCGGGGAGCTGTTTTTT. The encoded protein is CASSTGTFPGELFF.

To note about this clone: The junction differs from germline at one of its ends, possibly a read error. CDR3 nucleotides: TGTGCCAGCTCCCCACCAACGGGACAGGGTAATGAAAAACTGTTTTTT. As protein: CASSPPTGQGNEKLFF. The chain employs TRBV18 and TRBJ1-4; 9 bases agree with TRBD1. The CDR3 totals 16 residues. The V gene's germline CDR1 is KGHSH and CDR2 LQKENI.

V is TRBV14 and J is TRBJ1-1; the D is unclear. V was trimmed by 0 bases and J by 5 bases, leaving 7 bases between them. This CDR3 is 13 amino acids long. Per the germline V gene, CDR1 is SGHDN and CDR2 is FVKESK. The CDR3 loop reads CASSQERRTEAFF. The CDR3 DNA reads as TGTGCCAGCAGCCAAGAAAGGAGGACTGAAGCTTTCTTT. Full variable domain (missing parts from reference TRBV14 and TRBJ1-1): EAGVTQFPSHSVIEKGQTVTLRCDPISGHDNLYWYRRVMGKEIKFLLHFVKESKQDESGMPNNRFLAERTGGTYSTLKVQPAELEDSGVYFCASSQERRTEAFFGQGTRLTVV.

The V and J genes are TRBV7-9 and TRBJ2-7; D call uncertain. CDR3 length equals 15 residues. Trimming cost V 6 bases and J 1 base, with 16 bases left between them. In germline, CDR1 is SEHNR, CDR2 FQNEAQ (reference sequence). CDR3 in DNA: TGTGCCAGCAGTCCAAGACGTGCAGGATCCTACGAGCAGTACTTC. It codes for CASSPRRAGSYEQYF.